What follows is one TCR beta chain and its context. Its antigen remains unidentified. Libraries were prepared by immunoSEQ multiplex PCR; TCRdb keeps only in-frame clonotypes and omits some of them. Counted here are 50,000 to 70,000 clones, roughly 89% occurring once; the ten biggest clones make up about 1%. This record comes from a study of OX40 agonist ivuxolimab in advanced cancers. Study summary: Dose-escalation patients had hepatocellular carcinoma, melanoma, renal cell or head and neck cancer. Broader study findings: The 0.1-3.0 mg/kg partial responders had among the lowest clonal expansion. Determination of antigen specificity was not performed for the expanded peripheral T cells. Among T cells, CD8+ cells averaged more expanded clones than CD4+ cells.

The CDR3 extends over 15 amino acids. The chain combines TRBV21-1 with TRBJ2-1; TRBD2 reflects the table's D call only, with no check against the DNA. TRBV21-1 is classified as a pseudogene. This receptor was obtained from an adult with an advanced solid tumor such as melanoma, head and neck, liver or kidney cancer. The sample consisted of CD4+ or CD8+ T cells sorted from blood, taken in a trial of the OX40 agonist ivuxolimab. CDR3 sequence: CASSNDGGLWNEQFF. CDR3 DNA: TGTGCCAGCAGCAACGACGGCGGTCTCTGGAATGAGCAGTTCTTC.